A selection of T cell receptor beta chains follows, all from one sample in a study of cytomegalovirus exposure and HLA in healthy donors. Profiled with immunoSEQ multiplex PCR; TCRdb holds only in-frame clones, not every one. The repertoire holds 150,000 to 200,000 clones, with roughly 79% as singletons. Input material: PBMCs. The receptors were sampled from a man between 18 and 35 years old in good health and CMV-seropositive. CDR3s leave out the opening cysteine and the closing phenylalanine or tryptophan.

-	TRBV6-5	ASSYSIRYEQY
TRBJ2-3	TRBV27	ASSSQVGRPTDTQY
TRBJ1-4	TRBV5-4	ASSQEGRVNEKLF
TRBJ2-3	TRBV7-9	ASSLVAGLIDTDTQY
TRBJ1-5	TRBV6-5	ASSAMGNQPQH
TRBJ2-2	TRBV11-2	ASSQTRWGGWTGELF
TRBJ2-7	TRBV28	ASSSSSYEQY
TRBJ2-5	TRBV5-1	ASSLAGGPLETQY
TRBJ1-2	TRBV18	ASSRERENIVATNYGYT
TRBJ2-2	TRBV29-1	SAKQGSNTGELF
TRBJ2-7	TRBV14	ASSQGILQGTEVSYEQY
TRBJ1-1	TRBV6-5	ASSYSRVGGEAF
TRBJ2-3	TRBV7-9	ASSLVPSERDTQY
TRBJ2-7	TRBV6-1	ATFRRDTPDYEQY
TRBJ2-1	TRBV4-3	ASSLGLAGNEQF
TRBJ2-7	TRBV5-5	ASSHLLGAAVEQY
-	TRBV27	ASRPSGQGFYEQY
TRBJ1-2	TRBV7-8	ASSLGAGAYGYT
TRBJ1-1	TRBV28	ASSLFSGKGLSVNTEAF
TRBJ2-7	TRBV5-4	ASSAGPRDEQY
TRBJ1-2	TRBV5-1	ASSLGQGIDYGYT
TRBJ2-7	TRBV7-8	ASSIHGTSGRKRDEQY
TRBJ1-2	TRBV27	ASSPLGTQYGYT
TRBJ2-2	TRBV19	ASSISERIMVTGELF
TRBJ2-3	TRBV27	ASSSTDTQY